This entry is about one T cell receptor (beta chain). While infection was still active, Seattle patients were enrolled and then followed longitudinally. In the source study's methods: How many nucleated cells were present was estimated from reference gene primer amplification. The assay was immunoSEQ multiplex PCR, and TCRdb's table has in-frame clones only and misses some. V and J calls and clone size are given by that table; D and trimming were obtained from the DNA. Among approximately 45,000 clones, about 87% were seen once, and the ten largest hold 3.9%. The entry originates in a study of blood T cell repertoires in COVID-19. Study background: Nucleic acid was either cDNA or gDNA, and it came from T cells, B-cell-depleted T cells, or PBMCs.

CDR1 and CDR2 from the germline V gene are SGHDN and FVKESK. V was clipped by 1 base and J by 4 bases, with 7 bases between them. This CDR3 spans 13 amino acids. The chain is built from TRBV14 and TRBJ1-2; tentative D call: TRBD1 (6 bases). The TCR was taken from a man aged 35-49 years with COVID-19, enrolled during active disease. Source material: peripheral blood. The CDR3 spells CASSQVQGYGYTF. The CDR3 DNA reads TGTGCCAGCAGCCAAGTACAGGGCTATGGCTACACCTTC.